This T cell receptor beta chain came from a study of T cells in localized non-small cell lung cancer. Study-wide results and caveats: Heterogeneity within the tumor remains possible, as just one region underwent sequencing. For the top 100 tumor clones, a median roughly 53 also appeared in adjacent lung.

TCRdb keeps only in-frame clones here, not all; method: immunoSEQ multiplex PCR. The repertoire consists of 1,900 or so clones, with 28% occurring once and the leading ten covering 15% to 20%. Trimming cost V 0 bases and J 7 bases; bases outside gene matches: 1. The CDR3 has 13 residues. Looked up from germline, CDR1 is MGHDK and CDR2 is SYGVNS. This clone was counted only a few times. Its antigen is still unknown. This chain links TRBV25-1 with TRBJ1-1; 8 positions agree with TRBD1. Source: normal lung tissue next to the tumor, taken before any cancer treatment. This sequence was found in a woman aged 35 to 70 with stage II lung adenocarcinoma. CDR3 residues: CASSEYGQGEAFF. The CDR3 nucleotides are TGTGCCAGCAGTGAATACGGACAGGGTGAAGCTTTCTTT.